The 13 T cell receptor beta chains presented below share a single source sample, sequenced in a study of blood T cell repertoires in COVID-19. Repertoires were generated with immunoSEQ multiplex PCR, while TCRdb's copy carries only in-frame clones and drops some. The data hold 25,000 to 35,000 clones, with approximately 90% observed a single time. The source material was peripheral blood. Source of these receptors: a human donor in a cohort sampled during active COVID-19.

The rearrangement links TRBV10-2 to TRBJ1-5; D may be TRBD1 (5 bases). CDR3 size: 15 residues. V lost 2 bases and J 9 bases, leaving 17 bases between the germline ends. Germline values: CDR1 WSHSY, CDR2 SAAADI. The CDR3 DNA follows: TGCGCCAGCAGTGAGGATTGGACACCAGATCGGCCCCAGCATTTT. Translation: CASSEDWTPDRPQHF.

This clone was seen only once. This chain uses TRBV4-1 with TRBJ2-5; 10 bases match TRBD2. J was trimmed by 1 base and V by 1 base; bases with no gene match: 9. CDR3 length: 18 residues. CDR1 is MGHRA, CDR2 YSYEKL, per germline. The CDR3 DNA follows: TGCGCCAGCAGCCAAGCATACACCGGGACTAGCGTCCAAGAGACCCAGTACTTC. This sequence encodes CASSQAYTGTSVQETQYF.

The CDR3 protein is CASSLTDSWGNQPQHF. CDR3 DNA sequence: TGTGCCAGCAGCTTAACAGACAGTTGGGGCAATCAGCCCCAGCATTTT. V is TRBV7-2 and J is TRBJ1-5; weak D call: TRBD1 (5 bases). Germline CDR1 is SGHTA and CDR2 is FQGNSA. The CDR3 runs 16 residues. The V gene lost 2 bases and the J gene lost 2 bases, with 13 bases spanning the gap.

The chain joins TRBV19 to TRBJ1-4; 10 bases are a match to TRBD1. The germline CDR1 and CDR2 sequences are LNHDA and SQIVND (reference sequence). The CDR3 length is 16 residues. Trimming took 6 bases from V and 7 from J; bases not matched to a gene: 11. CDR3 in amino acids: CASRLLTDRGPEKLFF. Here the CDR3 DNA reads TGTGCCAGTAGGCTACTTACAGACAGGGGGCCTGAAAAACTGTTTTTT.

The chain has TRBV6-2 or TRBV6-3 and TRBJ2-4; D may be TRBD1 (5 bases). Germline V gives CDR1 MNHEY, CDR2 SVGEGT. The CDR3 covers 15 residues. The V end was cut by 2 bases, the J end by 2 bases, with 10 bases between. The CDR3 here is CASSYGAASKNIQYF. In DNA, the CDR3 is TGTGCCAGCAGTTACGGGGCAGCCTCCAAAAACATTCAGTACTTC.

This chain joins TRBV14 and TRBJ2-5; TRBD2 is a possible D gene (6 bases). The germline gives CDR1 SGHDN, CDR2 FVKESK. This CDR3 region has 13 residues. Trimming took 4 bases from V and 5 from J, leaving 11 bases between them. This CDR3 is CASSLGRWETQYF. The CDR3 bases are TGTGCCAGCAGCCTAGGGAGGTGGGAGACCCAGTACTTC.

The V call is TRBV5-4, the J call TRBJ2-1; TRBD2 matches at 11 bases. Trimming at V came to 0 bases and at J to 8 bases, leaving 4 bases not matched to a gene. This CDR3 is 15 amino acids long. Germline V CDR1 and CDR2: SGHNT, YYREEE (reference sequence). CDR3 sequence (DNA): TGTGCCAGCAGCTTGGGACTAGCGGGGAAATATGAGCAGTTCTTC. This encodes CASSLGLAGKYEQFF.

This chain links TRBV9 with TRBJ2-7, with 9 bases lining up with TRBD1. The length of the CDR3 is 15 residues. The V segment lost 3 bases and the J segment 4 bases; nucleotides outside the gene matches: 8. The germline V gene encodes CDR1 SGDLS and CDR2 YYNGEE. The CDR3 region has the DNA TGTGCCAGCAGCGCCGGAAACAGGGGGCAATACGAGCAGTACTTC. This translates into CASSAGNRGQYEQYF.

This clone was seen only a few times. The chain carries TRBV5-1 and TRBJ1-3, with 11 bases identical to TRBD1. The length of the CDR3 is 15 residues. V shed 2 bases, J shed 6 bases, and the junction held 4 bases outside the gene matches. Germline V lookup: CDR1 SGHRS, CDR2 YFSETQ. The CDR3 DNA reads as TGCGCCAGCAGCTTTGGACAGGGGGCGGAAAACACCATATATTTT. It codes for CASSFGQGAENTIYF.

CDR3 bases: TGTGCCAGCAGGAGGTACAATCAGCCCCAGCATTTT. Translated, it gives CASRRYNQPQHF. V usage is TRBV2 and J usage is TRBJ1-5, with no clear D. Trimming cost V 6 bases and J 3 bases, with 6 bases left between them. CDR3 length: 12 amino acids. The V gene's germline CDR1 is SNHLY and CDR2 FYNNEI.

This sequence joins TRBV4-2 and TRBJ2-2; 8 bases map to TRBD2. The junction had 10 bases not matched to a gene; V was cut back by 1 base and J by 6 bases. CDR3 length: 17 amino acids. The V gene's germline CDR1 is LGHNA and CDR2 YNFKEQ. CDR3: CASSQGGSGTSSGELFF. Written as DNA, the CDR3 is TGTGCCAGCAGCCAAGGCGGTAGCGGGACGTCCTCCGGGGAGCTGTTTTTT.

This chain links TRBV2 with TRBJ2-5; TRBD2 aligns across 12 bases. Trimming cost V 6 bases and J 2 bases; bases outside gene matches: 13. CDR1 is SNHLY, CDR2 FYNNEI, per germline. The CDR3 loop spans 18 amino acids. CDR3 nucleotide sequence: TGTGCCAGCAGACTCGGGCTAGCGGGAGGGCCGGGACAAGAGACCCAGTACTTC. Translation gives CASRLGLAGGPGQETQYF.

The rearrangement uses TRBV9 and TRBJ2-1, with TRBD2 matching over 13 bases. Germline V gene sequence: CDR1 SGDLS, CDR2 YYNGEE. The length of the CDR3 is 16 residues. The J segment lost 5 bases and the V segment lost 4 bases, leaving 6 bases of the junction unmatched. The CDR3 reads CASSLTSGRLDNEQFF. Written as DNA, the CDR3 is TGTGCCAGCAGCTTGACTAGCGGGAGGCTCGACAATGAGCAGTTCTTC.